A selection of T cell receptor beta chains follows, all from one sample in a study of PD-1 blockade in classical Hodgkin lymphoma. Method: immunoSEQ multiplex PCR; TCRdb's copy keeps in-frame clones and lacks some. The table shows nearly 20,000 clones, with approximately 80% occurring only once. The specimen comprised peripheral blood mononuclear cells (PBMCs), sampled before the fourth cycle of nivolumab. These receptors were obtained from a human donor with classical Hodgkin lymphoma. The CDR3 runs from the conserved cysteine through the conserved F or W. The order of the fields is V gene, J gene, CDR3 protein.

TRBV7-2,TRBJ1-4,CASSIQGATNEKLFF
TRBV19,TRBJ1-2,CASRQGSYGYTF
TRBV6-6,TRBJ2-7,CASGDGSYEQYF
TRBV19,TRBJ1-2,CASSMNGGMNYGYTF
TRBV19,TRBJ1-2,CASSIVNYGYTF
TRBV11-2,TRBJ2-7,CASSSGLADSYEQYF
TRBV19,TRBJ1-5,CASSSTGFNQPQHF
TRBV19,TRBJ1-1,CASSTRTGQGDTEAFF
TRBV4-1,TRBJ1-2,CASRHSDDAGGYTF
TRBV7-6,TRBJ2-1,CASSTYTGSEQFF
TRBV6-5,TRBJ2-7,CASSTSGQSYEQYF
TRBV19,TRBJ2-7,CASSWVSGYEQYF
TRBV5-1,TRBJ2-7,CASSAPTSGSTYEQYF
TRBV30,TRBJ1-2,CAWAGGSGGYTF
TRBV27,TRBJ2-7,CASSRGVGEQYF
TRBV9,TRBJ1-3,CASSPTGSSGNTIYF
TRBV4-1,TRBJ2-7,CASSQDKDYFYEQYF
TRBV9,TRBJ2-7,CASSQDGQYYEQYF
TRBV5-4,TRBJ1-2,CASSLDRVVTF
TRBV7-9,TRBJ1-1,CASSLVGGYSEAFF
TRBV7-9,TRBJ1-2,CASSSGQGGYTF
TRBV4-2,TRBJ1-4,CASSLTGTGDEKLFF
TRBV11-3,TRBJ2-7,CASSLQDYEQYF
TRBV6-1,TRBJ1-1,CASSDGTGGIEAFF
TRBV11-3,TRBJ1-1,CASSLSMNTEAFF
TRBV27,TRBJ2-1,CASSLLGVGFNEQFF
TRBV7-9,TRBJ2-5,CASSFDPVNREETQYF
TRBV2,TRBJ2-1,CASQQGGNEQFF
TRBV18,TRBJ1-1,CASSPGQANTEAFF
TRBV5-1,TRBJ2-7,CASRLAGGWEQYF
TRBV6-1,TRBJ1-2,CASSEDRGYGYTF
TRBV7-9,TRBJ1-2,CASSLGREGYTF
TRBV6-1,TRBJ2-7,CASSEEDRNEQYF